Sequencing of this TCR beta chain was carried out in a study of immune characterization of retroperitoneal liposarcoma. TCRdb used MiXCR to reprocess the PCR reads, holding one entry per CDR3 protein. The sample has around 12,000 distinct CDR3 sequences; around a quarter are singletons. The sequence came from a male donor with retroperitoneal liposarcoma. Input material: tumor tissue.

DNA of the CDR3: TGTGCCAGCACCAAACCGGCAGCGGGGGGGGTTAACACCGGGGAGCTGTTTTTT. The encoded protein is CASTKPAAGGVNTGELFF. V and J are TRBV7-2 and TRBJ2-2, with 10 bases fitting TRBD2. The CDR3 runs to 18 residues. V shed 7 bases, J shed 2 bases, and the junction held 13 bases outside the gene matches. Germline-derived CDR1 and CDR2 are SGHTA and FQGNSA.